This T cell receptor (beta chain) was profiled in a study of T-cell reconstitution after alpha-beta-depleted transplantation in children. Regarding the study as a whole: As was reported, about two months after transplant, alpha-beta T cells came from several hundred expanded graft clones. Recipient T cells and thymic progenitors that survived were the source of the high TCRbeta diversity seen at day 60 in some patients. T-cell numbers and diversity one year post-transplant derived largely from freshly generated T cells.

As it was prepared, the TCRbeta library received unique molecular identifiers. TCRdb reprocessed the PCR reads with MiXCR, giving one entry per CDR3 protein. The sample holds about 580,000 distinct CDR3 sequences, 23% seen once. Worth noting for this clonotype: Antigen specificity is unknown.

CDR1 is KGHDR and CDR2 is SFDVKD in the germline V gene. The V gene end was trimmed by 9 bases and the J gene end by 4 bases; junction bases not matched to a gene: 6. The CDR3 is made up of 14 amino acids. This TCR was recovered from a boy younger than two who had a stem cell transplant for acute myeloid leukemia, so the T cells may come from the graft donor. The V call is TRBV24-1, the J call TRBJ2-5; 11 nucleotides match TRBD2. The sequencing used PBMCs, mostly from graft donor cells, collected 360 days after TCRalphabeta/CD19-depleted stem cell transplant. The CDR3 region is CATAGTSGSETQYF. The CDR3 DNA sequence: TGTGCCACCGCCGGGACTAGCGGTTCAGAGACCCAGTACTTC.